The T cell receptor (beta chain) described here comes from a study of cytomegalovirus exposure and HLA in healthy donors. General study points: The study reported that TCR beta sequences accurately predicted HLA-A and HLA-B alleles in most subjects. Researchers reported in a later analysis that common viral pathogens appeared linked to several top clusters. A cluster of highly shared sequence variants was likely a sequencing artifact.

Everyone who donated was a healthy bone marrow donor. Note on this clone: The antigen is undetermined.

In the PCR, 60 Vbeta and 13 Jbeta primers were used. Using immunoSEQ multiplex PCR, the repertoire was profiled, and TCRdb retains in-frame clones only, with some absent. The table lists fewer than 150,000 clones, over 70% of them singletons, with around 2% in the top ten. Trimming removed 0 bases from V and 0 bases from J; junction bases left unmatched: 7. This CDR3 is built from 17 residues. The germline V gene encodes CDR1 SGDLS and CDR2 YYNGEE. Material: PBMCs. The chain combines TRBV9 with TRBJ2-7, with 9 bases fitting TRBD2. The sequence derives from a man younger than 45 in good health and CMV-seronegative. The CDR3 here is CASSVEASGIYSYEQYF. The CDR3, as DNA: TGTGCCAGCAGCGTAGAAGCTAGCGGGATTTACTCCTACGAGCAGTACTTC.